This T cell receptor beta chain was recorded in a study of OX40 agonist ivuxolimab in advanced cancers. The study's findings and limits: Compared with CD4+, CD8+ T cells on average had more expanded clones. No determination was made of the antigen specificity of the expanded peripheral T cells. Nonresponders, in some cases, also had low normalized T-cell clonal expansion.

Blood sampling was done at baseline, cycle 4 day 1, and cycle 7 day 1. There are 16 residues in the CDR3. CDR1 and CDR2 (germline): MDHEN, SYDVKM. The V gene lost 4 bases and the J gene lost 2 bases, with 15 bases spanning the gap. Points on this clone: The antigen is not known.

Assay: immunoSEQ multiplex PCR; the TCRdb copy retains only in-frame clones and omits some. The sample carries over 85,000 clones, about 92% recorded once. The sequencing here drew on CD4+ or CD8+ T cells sorted from blood, taken in a trial of the OX40 agonist ivuxolimab. This TCR came from an adult with an advanced solid tumor such as melanoma, head and neck, liver or kidney cancer. The J gene is TRBJ1-3, the V gene TRBV28, with D hard to call. The CDR3 is CASSSPLRGTGNTIYF. Written as DNA, the CDR3 is TGTGCCAGCAGTTCCCCTCTTCGAGGAACTGGAAACACCATATATTTT.